Sequencing of this T cell receptor (beta chain) was carried out in a study of blood T cell repertoires in COVID-19. Individuals aged roughly 18 to 95 years were recruited from 20 to 25 US areas. Recovered participants had two consecutive negative NP/OP PCR tests, healthcare professional clearance, or symptom resolution. In germline, CDR1 is SGHAT, CDR2 FQNNGV. V lost 4 bases, J lost 4 bases, and 13 bases lay in between. The CDR3 consists of 14 residues. Original handling: Using reference gene primer amplification, nucleated cell counts were estimated. Sequencing was performed with immunoSEQ multiplex PCR; in TCRdb, only in-frame clones are kept and a portion is missing. D and trimming come from the DNA, and the V and J calls and clone size come from that table. The table lists more than 300,000 clones, 85% to 90% of them singletons, with 0.9% to 1.5% in the top ten.

The V and J genes are TRBV11-2 and TRBJ1-1, with D maybe TRBD1 (6 bases). The receptor's source is a woman aged 18-29 years who had recovered from COVID-19. The sequenced sample was PBMCs or T cells enriched from blood (not recorded which). Here the CDR3 reads CASSSARGATEAFF. The DNA for the CDR3 is TGTGCCAGCAGCTCCGCCAGGGGCGCCACTGAAGCTTTCTTT.